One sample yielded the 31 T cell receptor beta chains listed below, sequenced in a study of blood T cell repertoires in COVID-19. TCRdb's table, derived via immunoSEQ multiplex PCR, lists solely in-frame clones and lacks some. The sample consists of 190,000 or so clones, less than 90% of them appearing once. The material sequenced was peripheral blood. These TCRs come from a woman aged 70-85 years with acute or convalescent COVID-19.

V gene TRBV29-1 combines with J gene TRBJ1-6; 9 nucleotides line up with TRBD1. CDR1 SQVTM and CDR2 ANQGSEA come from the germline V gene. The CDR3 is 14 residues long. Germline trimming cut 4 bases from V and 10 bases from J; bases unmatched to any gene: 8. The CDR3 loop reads CSVGTGTGNSPLHF. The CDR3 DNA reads TGCAGCGTTGGAACCGGGACAGGGAACTCACCCCTCCACTTT.

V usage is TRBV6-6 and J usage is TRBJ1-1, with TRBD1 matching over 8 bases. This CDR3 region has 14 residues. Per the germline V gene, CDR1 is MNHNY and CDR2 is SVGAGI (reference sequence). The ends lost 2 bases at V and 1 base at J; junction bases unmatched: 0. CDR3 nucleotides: TGTGCCAGCAGTTACGACAGGGGGAACACTGAAGCTTTCTTT. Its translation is CASSYDRGNTEAFF.

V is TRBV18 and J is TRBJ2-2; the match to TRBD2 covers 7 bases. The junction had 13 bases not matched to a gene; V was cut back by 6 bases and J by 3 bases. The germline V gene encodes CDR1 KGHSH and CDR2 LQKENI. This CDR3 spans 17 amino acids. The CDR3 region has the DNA TGTGCCAGCTCGCCGGGAGGTCAGCTCTTGTACACCGGGGAGCTGTTTTTT. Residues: CASSPGGQLLYTGELFF.

The CDR3 bases are TGTGCCAGCAGCCGGGACTTGCGGAAGACCCAGTACTTC. It yields the protein CASSRDLRKTQYF. This chain joins TRBV6-5 and TRBJ2-5; possible D gene TRBD2, 6 bases. With 6 bases removed from V and 6 bases from J, the gap between germline ends came to 14 bases. CDR1 is MNHEY and CDR2 is SVGAGI in the germline V gene. The CDR3 is 13 amino acids.

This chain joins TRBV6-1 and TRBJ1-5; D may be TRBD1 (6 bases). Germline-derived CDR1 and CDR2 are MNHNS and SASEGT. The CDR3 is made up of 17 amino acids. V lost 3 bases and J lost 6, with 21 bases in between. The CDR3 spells CASSDRSGGLRVQPQHF. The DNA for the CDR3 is TGTGCCAGCAGTGACCGATCCGGGGGGCTGCGGGTTCAGCCCCAGCATTTT.

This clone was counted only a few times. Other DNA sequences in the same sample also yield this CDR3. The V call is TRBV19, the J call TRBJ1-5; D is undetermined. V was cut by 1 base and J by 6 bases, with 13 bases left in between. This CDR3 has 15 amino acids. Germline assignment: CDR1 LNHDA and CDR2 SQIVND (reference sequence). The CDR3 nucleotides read TGTGCCAGTAGTATAGGAGGGCGGCGCGGTCAGCCCCAGCATTTT. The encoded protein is CASSIGGRRGQPQHF.

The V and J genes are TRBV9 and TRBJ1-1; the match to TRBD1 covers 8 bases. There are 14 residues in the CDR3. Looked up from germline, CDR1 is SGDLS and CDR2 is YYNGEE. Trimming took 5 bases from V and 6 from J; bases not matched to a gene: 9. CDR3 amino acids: CASRPQGVVSEAFF. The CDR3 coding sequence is TGTGCCAGCAGACCACAGGGGGTAGTATCTGAAGCTTTCTTT.

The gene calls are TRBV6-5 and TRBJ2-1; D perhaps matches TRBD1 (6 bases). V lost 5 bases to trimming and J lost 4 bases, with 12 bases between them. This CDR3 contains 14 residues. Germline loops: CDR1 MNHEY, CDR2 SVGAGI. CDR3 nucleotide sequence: TGTGCCAGCAGTCTGGGGGCTTCGTACAATGAGCAGTTCTTC. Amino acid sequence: CASSLGASYNEQFF.

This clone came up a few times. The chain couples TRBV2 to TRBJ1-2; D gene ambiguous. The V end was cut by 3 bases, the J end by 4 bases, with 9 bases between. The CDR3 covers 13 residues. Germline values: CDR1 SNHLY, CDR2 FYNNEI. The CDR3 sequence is CASSDTSSYGYTF. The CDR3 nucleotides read TGTGCCAGCAGTGACACGTCTAGCTATGGCTACACCTTC.

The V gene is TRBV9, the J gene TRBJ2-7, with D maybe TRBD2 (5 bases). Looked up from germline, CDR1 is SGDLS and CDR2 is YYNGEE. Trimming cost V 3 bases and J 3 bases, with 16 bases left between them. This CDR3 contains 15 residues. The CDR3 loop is CASSALLDNRYEQYF. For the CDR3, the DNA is TGTGCCAGCAGCGCGCTACTAGATAACCGCTACGAGCAGTACTTC.

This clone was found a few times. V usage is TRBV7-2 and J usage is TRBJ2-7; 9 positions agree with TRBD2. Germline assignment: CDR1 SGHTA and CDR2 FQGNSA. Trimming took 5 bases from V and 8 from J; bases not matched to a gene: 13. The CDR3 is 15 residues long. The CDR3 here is CASSDPGTSRGKQYF. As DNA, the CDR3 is TGTGCCAGCAGCGACCCCGGGACTAGCAGGGGAAAGCAGTACTTC.

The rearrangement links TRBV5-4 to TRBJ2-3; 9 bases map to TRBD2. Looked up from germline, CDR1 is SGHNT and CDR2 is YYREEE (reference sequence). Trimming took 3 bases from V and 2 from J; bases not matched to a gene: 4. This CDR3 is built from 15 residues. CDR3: CASSSTSGSTDTQYF. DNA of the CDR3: TGTGCCAGCAGCTCCACTAGCGGGTCCACAGATACGCAGTATTTT.

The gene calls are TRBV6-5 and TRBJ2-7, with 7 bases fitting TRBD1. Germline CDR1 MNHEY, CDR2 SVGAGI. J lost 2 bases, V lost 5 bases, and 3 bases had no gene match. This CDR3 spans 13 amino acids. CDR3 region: CASSPQGTYEQYF. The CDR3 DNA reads TGTGCCAGCAGTCCACAGGGGACCTACGAGCAGTACTTC.

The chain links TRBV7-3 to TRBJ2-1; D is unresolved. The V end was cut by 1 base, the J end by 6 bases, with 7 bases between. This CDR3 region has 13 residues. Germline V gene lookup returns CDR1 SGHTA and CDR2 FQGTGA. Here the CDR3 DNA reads TGTGCCAGCAGCTTAATTGGCGGCAATGAGCAGTTCTTC. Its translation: CASSLIGGNEQFF.

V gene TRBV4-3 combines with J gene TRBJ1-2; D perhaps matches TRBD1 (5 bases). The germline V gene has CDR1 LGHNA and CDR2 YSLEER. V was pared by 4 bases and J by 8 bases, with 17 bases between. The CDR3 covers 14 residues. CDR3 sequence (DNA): TGCGCCAGCAGCCGGAGGGGCGATGGAGTAGGCTACACCTTC. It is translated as CASSRRGDGVGYTF.

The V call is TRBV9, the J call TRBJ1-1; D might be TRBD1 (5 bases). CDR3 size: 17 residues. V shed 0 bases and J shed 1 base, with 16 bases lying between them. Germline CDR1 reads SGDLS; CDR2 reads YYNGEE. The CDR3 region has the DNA TGTGCCAGCAGCGTAGAGCCCGTGCGGGGGGGGAACACTGAAGCTTTCTTT. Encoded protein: CASSVEPVRGGNTEAFF.

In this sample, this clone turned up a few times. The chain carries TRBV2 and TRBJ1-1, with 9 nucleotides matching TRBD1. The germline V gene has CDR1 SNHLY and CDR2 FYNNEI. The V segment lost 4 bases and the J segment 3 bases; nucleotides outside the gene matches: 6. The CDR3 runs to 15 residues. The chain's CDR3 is CASSAQGAPDTEAFF. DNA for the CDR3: TGTGCCAGCAGTGCACAGGGGGCGCCAGACACTGAAGCTTTCTTT.

The CDR3 protein is CASSDGPAGPLHF. The CDR3 region has the DNA TGTGCCAGCAGTGACGGTCCCGCAGGACCCCTCCACTTT. The V call is TRBV6-4, the J call TRBJ1-6; D unresolved. V lost 2 bases and J 12 bases, leaving 11 bases between the germline ends. CDR1 and CDR2 from the germline V gene are MRHNA and SNTAGT. There are 13 residues in the CDR3.

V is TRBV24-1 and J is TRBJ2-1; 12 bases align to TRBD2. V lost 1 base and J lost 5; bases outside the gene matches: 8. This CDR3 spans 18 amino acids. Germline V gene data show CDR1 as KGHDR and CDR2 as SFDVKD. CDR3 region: CATSDFRASGRVHNEQFF. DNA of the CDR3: TGTGCCACCAGTGATTTTAGGGCTAGCGGGAGGGTCCACAATGAGCAGTTCTTC.

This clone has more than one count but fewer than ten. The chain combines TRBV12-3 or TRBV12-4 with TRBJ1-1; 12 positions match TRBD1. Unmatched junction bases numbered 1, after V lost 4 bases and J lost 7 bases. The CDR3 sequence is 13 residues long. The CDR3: CASSWDRGLEAFF. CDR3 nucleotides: TGTGCCAGCAGTTGGGACAGGGGGCTTGAAGCTTTCTTT.

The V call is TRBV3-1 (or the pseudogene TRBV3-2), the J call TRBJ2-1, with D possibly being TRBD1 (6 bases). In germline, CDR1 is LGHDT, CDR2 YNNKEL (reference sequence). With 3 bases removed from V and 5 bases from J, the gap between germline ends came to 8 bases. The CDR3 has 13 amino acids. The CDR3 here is CASSHNRDNEQFF. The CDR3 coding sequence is TGTGCCAGCAGCCACAACAGGGACAATGAGCAGTTCTTC.

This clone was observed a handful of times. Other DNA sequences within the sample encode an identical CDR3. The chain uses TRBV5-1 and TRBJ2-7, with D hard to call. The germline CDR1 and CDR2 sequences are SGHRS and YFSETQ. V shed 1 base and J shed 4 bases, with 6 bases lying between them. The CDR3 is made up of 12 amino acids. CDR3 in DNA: TGCGCCAGCAGCTTGACAGATTACGAGCAGTACTTC. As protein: CASSLTDYEQYF.

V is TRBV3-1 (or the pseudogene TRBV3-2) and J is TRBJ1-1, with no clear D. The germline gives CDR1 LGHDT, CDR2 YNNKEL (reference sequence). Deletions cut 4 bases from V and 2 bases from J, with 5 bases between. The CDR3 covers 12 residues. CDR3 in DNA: TGTGCCAGCAGCCGTATAAACACTGAAGCTTTCTTT. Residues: CASSRINTEAFF.

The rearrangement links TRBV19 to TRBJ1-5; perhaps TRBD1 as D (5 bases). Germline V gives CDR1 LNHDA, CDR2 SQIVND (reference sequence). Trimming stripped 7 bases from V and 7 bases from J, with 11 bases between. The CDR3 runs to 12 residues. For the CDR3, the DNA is TGTGCCAGTACAGGGATGCGACAGCCCCAGCATTTT. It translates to CASTGMRQPQHF.

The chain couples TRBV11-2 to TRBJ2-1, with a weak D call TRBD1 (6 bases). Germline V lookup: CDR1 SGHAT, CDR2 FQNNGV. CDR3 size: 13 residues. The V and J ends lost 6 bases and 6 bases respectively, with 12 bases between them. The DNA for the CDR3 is TGTGCCAGCAGGGGGGCAGGGATCAATGAGCAGTTCTTC. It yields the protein CASRGAGINEQFF. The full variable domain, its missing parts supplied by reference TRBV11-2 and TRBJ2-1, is EAGVAQSPRYKIIEKRQSVAFWCNPISGHATLYWYQQILGQGPKLLIQFQNNGVVDDSQLPKDRFSAERLKGVDSTLKIQPAKLEDSAVYLCASRGAGINEQFFGPGTRLTVL.

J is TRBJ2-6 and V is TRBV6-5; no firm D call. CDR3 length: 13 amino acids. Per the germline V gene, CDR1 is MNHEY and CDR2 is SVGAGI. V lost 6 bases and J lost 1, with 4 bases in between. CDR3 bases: TGTGCCAGCAGGGCTTCTGGGGCCAACGTCCTGACTTTC. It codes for CASRASGANVLTF.

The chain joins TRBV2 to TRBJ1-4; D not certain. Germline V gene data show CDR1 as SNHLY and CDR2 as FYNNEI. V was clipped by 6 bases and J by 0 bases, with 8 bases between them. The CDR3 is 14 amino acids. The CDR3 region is CASRITATNEKLFF. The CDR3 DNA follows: TGTGCCAGCAGAATCACAGCAACTAATGAAAAACTGTTTTTT.

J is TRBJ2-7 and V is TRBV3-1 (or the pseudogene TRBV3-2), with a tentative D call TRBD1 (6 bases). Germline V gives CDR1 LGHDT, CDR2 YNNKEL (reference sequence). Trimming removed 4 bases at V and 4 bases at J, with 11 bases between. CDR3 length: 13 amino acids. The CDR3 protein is CASSPTGTYEQYF. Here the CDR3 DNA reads TGTGCCAGCAGCCCTACAGGGACATACGAGCAGTACTTC.

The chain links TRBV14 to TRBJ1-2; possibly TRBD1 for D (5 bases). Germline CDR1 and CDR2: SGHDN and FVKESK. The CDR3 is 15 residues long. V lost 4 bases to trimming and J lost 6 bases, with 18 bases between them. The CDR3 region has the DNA TGTGCCAGCAGCCCCTCTCAGGTGCCGGGGGATGGCTACACCTTC. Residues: CASSPSQVPGDGYTF.

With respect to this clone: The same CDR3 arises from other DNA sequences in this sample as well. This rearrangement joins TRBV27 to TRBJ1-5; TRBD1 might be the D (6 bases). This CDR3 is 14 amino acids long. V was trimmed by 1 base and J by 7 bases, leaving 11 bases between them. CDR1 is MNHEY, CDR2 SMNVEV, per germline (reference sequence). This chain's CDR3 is CASSLFRGGQPQHF. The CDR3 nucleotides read TGTGCCAGCAGTTTATTCAGGGGAGGGCAGCCCCAGCATTTT.

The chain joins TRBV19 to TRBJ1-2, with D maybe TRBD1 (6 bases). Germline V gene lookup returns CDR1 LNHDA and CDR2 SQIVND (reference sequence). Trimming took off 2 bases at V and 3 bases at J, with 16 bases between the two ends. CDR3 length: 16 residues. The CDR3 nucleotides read TGTGCCAGTAGTATAAGTCCTCAGGGGATCGACTATGGCTACACCTTC. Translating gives CASSISPQGIDYGYTF. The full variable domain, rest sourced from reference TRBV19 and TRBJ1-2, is DGGITQSPKYLFRKEGQNVTLSCEQNLNHDAMYWYRQDPGQGLRLIYYSQIVNDFQKGDIAEGYSVSREKKESFPLTVTSAQKNPTAFYLCASSISPQGIDYGYTFGSGTRLTVV.